A single T cell receptor beta chain is shown here with its context. The data are from a study of control samples from healthy donors and cancer patients. V was pared by 3 bases and J by 5 bases, with 14 bases between. CDR3 length equals 14 residues. CDR1 and CDR2 (germline): WNHNN, SYGVQD (reference sequence). The table came from immunoSEQ multiplex PCR; TCRdb's copy has only in-frame clones and leaves some out. In the table there are 150,000 to 200,000 clones, around 95% of which are singletons. The chain recombines TRBV10-1 with TRBJ2-7; maybe TRBD1 (6 bases). The receptor was derived from a middle-aged woman in good health. Source material: blood. The CDR3 coding sequence is TGCGCCAGCAGTGACAGGGGTTTGGGCGACGAGCAGTACTTC. This gives the protein CASSDRGLGDEQYF.